This TCR beta chain was found in a study of blood T cell repertoires in COVID-19. At the level of the study: Samples taken during acute and convalescent COVID-19 were collected in the United States, Italy and Spain. PBMCs, B-cell-depleted T cells, or T cells provided the cDNA or gDNA that made up the material.

The authors' processing: The authors estimated nucleated cell counts from reference gene primer amplification. Generated by immunoSEQ multiplex PCR, the TCRdb table keeps only in-frame clones and is missing some. D and trimming were read from the DNA, whereas the V and J calls and clone size are those reported in that table. The data contain a few hundred thousand clones, roughly nine tenths of them singletons. The CDR3 is made up of 16 amino acids. The germline gives CDR1 MNHNY, CDR2 SVGAGI (reference sequence). The V gene end was trimmed by 5 bases and the J gene end by 7 bases; junction bases not matched to a gene: 14.

Source material: peripheral blood. The chain couples TRBV6-6 to TRBJ2-5, with 9 bases matching TRBD2. The TCR sequence derives from a woman in her 50s who had recovered from COVID-19. This CDR3 reads CASSTGGGGAAGTQYF. CDR3 bases: TGTGCCAGCAGTACGGGCGGCGGGGGGGCCGCTGGGACCCAGTACTTC.